This entry is about one T cell receptor (beta chain). Its specificity is not known. Germline trimming cut 6 bases from V and 2 bases from J; bases unmatched to any gene: 9. Germline lookup yields CDR1 SNHLY and CDR2 FYNNEI. The CDR3 covers 15 residues. Alongside a J-beta primer mix, a sample-barcoded 5' primer served in a second PCR lasting 7 to 11 cycles. In TCRdb, the 5' RACE reads were re-called with MiXCR into one record per CDR3 protein. The table has around 500,000 distinct CDR3 sequences, 40% to 50% seen once. The sample is drawn from a study of blood T cells in healthy people across ages. Findings and caveats of the study: Getting older went along with TCR beta diversity per million T cells dropping roughly linearly. PBMCs that were unsorted prevented a conclusive naive versus antigen-experienced comparison. A strong correlation was found between TCR beta diversity and the percentage of naive T cells.

This receptor was identified in a man aged 80 or over in good health. Input material: blood. This chain links TRBV2 with TRBJ2-5; 7 bases map to TRBD1. CDR3 in DNA: TGTGCCAGCAGGGAACGTCGGACAGGACAAGAGACCCAGTACTTC. Translated, it gives CASRERRTGQETQYF.